This entry lists 25 T cell receptor beta chains sequenced from one sample in a study of T cells in Graves' hyperthyroidism and ophthalmopathy. TCR beta CDR3 regions were amplified from RNA. The TCR CDR3 first-round RT-PCR relied on the HTBI primer set. MiXCR was run by TCRdb on the multiplex PCR reads, yielding one entry per CDR3 protein. Here the sample spans hundreds of thousands of distinct CDR3 sequences, over 35% being singletons. Sequenced material: blood. These receptors were taken from a man between 18 and 29 years old with Graves' hyperthyroidism.

The chain couples TRBV6-6 to TRBJ2-5, with TRBD2 identical over 9 bases. V lost 5 bases to trimming and J lost 4 bases; unmatched junction nucleotides: 11. From germline, CDR1 is MNHNY and CDR2 SVGAGI (reference sequence). This CDR3 is built from 16 residues. CDR3 region: CASSPKLRGGLETQYF. DNA of the CDR3: TGTGCCAGCAGTCCCAAGTTGCGGGGGGGCCTAGAGACCCAGTACTTC.

This clonotype was detected many times. This chain joins TRBV15 and TRBJ1-5; D is unresolved. Germline CDR1 reads LNHNV; CDR2 reads YYDKDF (reference sequence). V was pared by 0 bases and J by 5 bases, with 11 bases between. This CDR3 is built from 15 residues. The CDR3: CATSRDKGIYQPQHF. CDR3 DNA: TGTGCCACCAGCAGAGACAAAGGGATCTATCAGCCCCAGCATTTT.

Concerning this clonotype itself: This may arise from a read error, as a much more abundant clone is one base away. The CDR3, as DNA: TGTGCCGTCGCTAGCGGGGGCGTCGAGCAGTACTTC. It codes for CAVASGGVEQYF. The chain links TRBV10-3 to TRBJ2-7; 10 bases agree with TRBD2. The CDR3 has 12 residues. Germline V gives CDR1 ENHRY, CDR2 SYGVKD. The junction had 7 bases not matched to a gene; V was cut back by 11 bases and J by 6 bases.

This clonotype has ten or more counts. The chain combines TRBV25-1 with TRBJ2-7; D might be TRBD1 or TRBD2, each matching 6 bases. Trimming removed 9 bases from V and 8 bases from J, with 8 bases in between. This CDR3 is 9 amino acids long. The V gene's germline CDR1 is MGHDK and CDR2 SYGVNS. The CDR3 DNA follows: TGTGCCAGAGGGGGGAAGCAGTACTTC. It is translated as CARGGKQYF.

The chain has TRBV6-2 or TRBV6-3 and TRBJ2-7; 8 bases align to TRBD1. This CDR3 is built from 13 residues. V lost 2 bases to trimming and J lost 6 bases; unmatched junction nucleotides: 3. Germline V gene data show CDR1 as MNHEY and CDR2 as SVGEGT. CDR3 DNA sequence: TGTGCCAGCAGTTACGACAGGGGTAGCGAGCAGTACTTC. Amino acids: CASSYDRGSEQYF.

Comments on this clonotype: A much larger clone sits a single nucleotide away, making a read error possible. V and J are TRBV20-1 and TRBJ1-6, with D uncertain. Trimming left V 5 bases short and J 0 bases short, with 11 bases between. The CDR3 consists of 15 residues. CDR1 is DFQATT and CDR2 is SNEGSKA in the germline V gene (reference sequence). CDR3 coding DNA: TGCAGTGCTGTGGTCACAAGCTCCTATAATTCACCCCTCCACTTT. Translated: CSAVVTSSYNSPLHF.

This sequence joins TRBV14 and TRBJ2-7, with D possibly being TRBD2 (6 bases). This CDR3 region has 15 residues. The V gene lost 1 base and the J gene lost 2 bases, with 12 bases spanning the gap. Germline CDR1 and CDR2: SGHDN and FVKESK. CDR3 in DNA: TGTGCCAGCAGCCAAGTAGGCGGGGATACCTACGAGCAGTACTTC. This gives the protein CASSQVGGDTYEQYF.

This chain connects TRBV7-9 to TRBJ2-7; 9 positions match TRBD1. Trimming took 2 bases from V and 7 from J; bases not matched to a gene: 3. CDR3 length: 13 amino acids. CDR1 is SEHNR, CDR2 FQNEAQ, per germline (reference sequence). As DNA, the CDR3 is TGTGCCAGCAGCTTAACCGGGACAGGGGAGCAGTACTTC. Its translation is CASSLTGTGEQYF.

In its sample, this clonotype was seen many times. At one end, the junction sequence differs from germline, possibly due to a read error. The rearrangement uses TRBV10-3 and TRBJ1-6, with 9 nucleotides matching TRBD1. The CDR3 extends over 12 amino acids. CDR1 and CDR2 from the germline V gene are ENHRY and SYGVKD. CDR3 protein: CAISRRGGQGNF. The CDR3 DNA sequence: TGTGCCATCAGCCGTCGTGGGGGACAGGGCAATTTT.

This clonotype was counted between two and nine times. The V and J genes are TRBV6-5 and TRBJ1-5; D remains unclear. The CDR3 has 18 residues. V was trimmed by 7 bases and J by 5 bases, leaving 27 bases between them. Germline V gene data show CDR1 as MNHEY and CDR2 as SVGAGI. CDR3 region: CASTINLTGPRGHQPQHF. The DNA of the CDR3 is TGTGCCAGCACCATAAATCTAACCGGGCCCCGTGGACATCAGCCCCAGCATTTT.

There are many counts of this clonotype. This rearrangement joins TRBV29-1 to TRBJ2-7, with 8 nucleotides matching TRBD1. The germline V gene has CDR1 SQVTM and CDR2 ANQGSEA. The CDR3 consists of 13 residues. Trimming took 4 bases from V and 2 from J; bases not matched to a gene: 4. CDR3 sequence reads: CSVAGTGAYEQYF. In DNA form, the CDR3 reads TGCAGCGTTGCAGGGACAGGCGCCTACGAGCAGTACTTC.

The sample holds many counts of this clonotype. The chain couples TRBV2 to TRBJ2-7, with D perhaps assigned TRBD1 or TRBD2 (5 bases each). Between the trimmed V and J ends, which lost 5 bases and 0 bases, there was a span of 8 bases. The CDR3 has 13 amino acids. The V gene's germline CDR1 is SNHLY and CDR2 FYNNEI. The chain's CDR3 is CASSTGTSYEQYF. The CDR3 nucleotides are TGTGCCAGCAGTACCGGGACCTCCTACGAGCAGTACTTC.

The genes are TRBV25-1 and TRBJ1-2; no clear D. Germline V gene sequence: CDR1 MGHDK, CDR2 SYGVNS. The CDR3 spans 12 residues. Trimming took 8 bases from V and 3 from J, leaving 10 bases between them. The CDR3 here is CASVGIYYGYTF. The CDR3 DNA follows: TGTGCCAGCGTCGGGATCTACTATGGCTACACCTTC.

This chain uses TRBV30 with TRBJ2-5, with D tentatively TRBD1 (6 bases). Germline-derived CDR1 and CDR2 are GTSNPN and SVGIG (reference sequence). This CDR3 region has 13 residues. The V and J ends lost 2 bases and 5 bases respectively, with 12 bases between them. In DNA form, the CDR3 reads TGTGCCTGGAGTCACAGGGTTGGGGAGACCCAGTACTTC. Translating it yields CAWSHRVGETQYF.

This clonotype has more than one count but fewer than ten. This chain connects TRBV29-1 to TRBJ2-7, with 11 bases that match TRBD1. Germline trimming cut 5 bases from V and 0 bases from J; bases unmatched to any gene: 12. This CDR3 spans 17 amino acids. CDR1 is SQVTM, CDR2 ANQGSEA, per germline. The DNA for the CDR3 is TGCAGCGTTACCGATCCGGGACAGGGGGGAGGCTCCTACGAGCAGTACTTC. Its translation: CSVTDPGQGGGSYEQYF.

This clonotype was counted many times. The V gene is TRBV6-5, the J gene TRBJ1-6; D is ambiguous. In germline, CDR1 is MNHEY, CDR2 SVGAGI. This CDR3 spans 18 amino acids. The germline V and J ends were trimmed by 2 bases and 9 bases, with 23 bases remaining between them. DNA of the CDR3: TGTGCCAGCAGTTACACGGCACGCTCAGGCGCGGGAGGTTCACCCCTCCACTTT. This gives the protein CASSYTARSGAGGSPLHF.

V and J are TRBV6-5 and TRBJ1-3, with D uncertain. The CDR3 covers 15 residues. Germline V CDR1 and CDR2: MNHEY, SVGAGI. Trimming shortened V by 5 bases and J by 3 bases, and 14 bases separated the two germline ends. CDR3 sequence reads: CASSDGLGYGNTIYF. CDR3 bases: TGTGCCAGCAGTGATGGCTTAGGGTATGGAAACACCATATATTTT.

This clonotype appeared a few times. This chain uses TRBV2 with TRBJ2-5; D ambiguous. The V gene lost 3 bases and the J gene lost 2 bases, with 13 bases spanning the gap. Germline CDR1 is SNHLY and CDR2 is FYNNEI. This CDR3 has 15 residues. The CDR3: CASSDGQSLQETQYF. In DNA, the CDR3 is TGTGCCAGCAGTGATGGGCAGTCCCTTCAAGAGACCCAGTACTTC.

This clonotype was observed many times. The chain links TRBV29-1 to TRBJ1-5; tentative D call: TRBD1 (6 bases). V was shortened by 1 base and J by 0 bases, with 16 bases between the two germline ends. The CDR3 contains 17 residues. CDR1 and CDR2 from the germline V gene are SQVTM and ANQGSEA. This chain's CDR3 is CSVEGTGRGYSNQPQHF. The CDR3 coding sequence is TGCAGCGTTGAAGGAACAGGGAGGGGTTATAGCAATCAGCCCCAGCATTTT.

This chain links TRBV11-3 with TRBJ2-7, with a weak D call TRBD1 (5 bases). With 5 bases removed from V and 1 base from J, the gap between germline ends came to 12 bases. CDR1 and CDR2 (germline): SGHNT, YENEEA. The CDR3 extends over 14 amino acids. This chain's CDR3 is CASSPDDSSYEQYF. CDR3 DNA sequence: TGTGCCAGCAGCCCTGACGACAGTTCCTACGAGCAGTACTTC.

This clonotype was counted many times. This chain links TRBV7-6 with TRBJ1-6; the match to TRBD1 covers 8 bases. This CDR3 region has 12 residues. Germline CDR1 is SGHVS and CDR2 is FNYEAQ. The J segment lost 14 bases and the V segment lost 6 bases, leaving 6 bases of the junction unmatched. CDR3 amino acids: CASSLQGVSLHF. The CDR3 DNA is TGTGCCAGCAGTTTACAGGGGGTGTCCCTCCACTTT.

This clonotype has only a few counts. Here the CDR3 reads CASSQESGQGETQYF. The CDR3 nucleotides are TGTGCCAGCAGCCAAGAGTCGGGGCAGGGAGAGACCCAGTACTTC. The J gene is TRBJ2-5, the V gene TRBV7-2; D may correspond to TRBD1 or TRBD2 (5 bases each). Trimming removed 5 bases at V and 4 bases at J, with 17 bases between. Germline values: CDR1 SGHTA, CDR2 FQGNSA. The CDR3 is 15 residues long. Based on the CDR3 plus reference TRBV7-2 and TRBJ2-5, the full variable domain is GAGVSQSPSNKVTEKGKDVELRCDPISGHTALYWYRQSLGQGLEFLIYFQGNSAPDKSGLPSDRFSAERTGGSVSTLTIQRTQQEDSAVYLCASSQESGQGETQYFGPGTRLLVL.

This clonotype was recorded at least ten times. V is TRBV29-1 and J is TRBJ1-2; unclear D gene. Germline CDR1 and CDR2: SQVTM and ANQGSEA. Trimming took off 7 bases at V and 6 bases at J, with 12 bases between the two ends. There are 11 residues in the CDR3. The CDR3 DNA reads TGCAGCGGGGATGAGGGCGATGGCTACACCTTC. Encoded protein: CSGDEGDGYTF.

This clonotype has more than one count but fewer than ten. The chain couples TRBV12-3 or TRBV12-4 to TRBJ1-4; D is uncertain. The CDR3 covers 11 residues. V was shortened by 7 bases and J by 12 bases, with 12 bases between the two germline ends. CDR3 amino acids: CASIHDGELFF. DNA of the CDR3: TGTGCCAGCATTCACGACGGGGAACTGTTTTTT.

This clonotype was detected ten times or more. The genes are TRBV7-8 and TRBJ1-5; the D gene is possibly TRBD1 (6 bases). This CDR3 is 14 amino acids long. V lost 5 bases and J 6 bases, leaving 14 bases between the germline ends. Germline V gene lookup returns CDR1 SGHVS and CDR2 FQNEAQ. The CDR3 DNA reads TGTGCCAGCAGCCGGACAGTTCAGGGTCAGCCCCAGCATTTT. It yields the protein CASSRTVQGQPQHF.